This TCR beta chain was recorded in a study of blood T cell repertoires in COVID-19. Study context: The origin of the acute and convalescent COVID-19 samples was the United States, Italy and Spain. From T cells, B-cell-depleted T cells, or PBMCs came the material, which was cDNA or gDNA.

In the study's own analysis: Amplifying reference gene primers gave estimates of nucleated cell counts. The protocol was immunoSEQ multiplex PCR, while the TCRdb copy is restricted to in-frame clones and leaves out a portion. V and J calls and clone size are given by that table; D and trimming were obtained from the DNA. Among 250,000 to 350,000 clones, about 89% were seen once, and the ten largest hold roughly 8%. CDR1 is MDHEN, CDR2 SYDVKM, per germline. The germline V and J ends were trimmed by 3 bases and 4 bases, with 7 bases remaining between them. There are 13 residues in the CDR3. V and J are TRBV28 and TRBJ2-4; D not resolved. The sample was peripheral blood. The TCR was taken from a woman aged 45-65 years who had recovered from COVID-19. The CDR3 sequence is CASSFGDKNIQYF. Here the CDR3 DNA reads TGTGCCAGCAGTTTCGGAGATAAAAACATTCAGTACTTC.